These T cell receptor beta chains were read from a single sample in a study of OX40 agonist ivuxolimab in advanced cancers. The table came from immunoSEQ multiplex PCR; TCRdb's copy has only in-frame clones and leaves some out. The table has roughly 91,000 clones, 90% to 97% seen once. The material was CD4+ or CD8+ T cells sorted from blood, obtained in a trial of the OX40 agonist ivuxolimab. The receptors were gathered from an adult with an advanced solid tumor such as melanoma, head and neck, liver or kidney cancer. CDR3s include the opening cysteine and the closing phenylalanine or tryptophan. D genes are given only for firm matches. Clone size is stated in some rows and not others, as once, few, many or a class when expanded.

>.|TRBJ2-2|TRBV13|.
TGTGCCAGCAGTCCTGACCGGGTGGAGCTGTTTTTT
CASSPDRVELFF
>once|TRBJ2-7|TRBV2|TRBD2
TGTGCCAGCAGAGGACTAGCGGGGAGAACCTACGAGCAGTACTTC
CASRGLAGRTYEQYF
>.|TRBJ2-1|TRBV28|.
TGTGCCAGCAGCCCTAAGAGCAATGAGCAGTTCTTC
CASSPKSNEQFF
>once|TRBJ2-2|TRBV10-1|.
TGCGCCAGCAGTGTAGGGGTCAGTAAAAACACCGGGGAGCTGTTTTTT
CASSVGVSKNTGELFF
>.|TRBJ2-7|TRBV7-9|.
TGTGCCAGCAGCTTAGTTCAGGGCCACGAGCAGTACTTC
CASSLVQGHEQYF
>.|TRBJ2-3|TRBV5-4|TRBD1
TGTGCCAGCAGCCCGGACAGGGAGGCAGATACGCAGTATTTT
CASSPDREADTQYF
>.|TRBJ2-1|TRBV7-9|.
TGTGCCAGCAGCTTAGTTAACATGGTTCATGAGCAGTTCTTC
CASSLVNMVHEQFF
>.|TRBJ2-7|TRBV29-1|TRBD2
TGCAGCGTTGTATCGGGGGGCGAGCAGTACTTC
CSVVSGGEQYF
>.|TRBJ2-5|TRBV2|TRBD2
TGTGCCGCTAGCGGGGAGGATCAAGAGACCCAGTACTTC
CAASGEDQETQYF
>.|TRBJ2-2|TRBV7-9|TRBD2
TGTGCCAGCAGCGCAGCGGGAGCGGTCGGGGAGCTGTTTTTT
CASSAAGAVGELFF
>.|TRBJ2-1|TRBV7-2|.
TGTGCCATCCACCCTCAAGGGGCAACCACCCCCTACAATGAGCAGTTCTTC
CAIHPQGATTPYNEQFF
>.|TRBJ1-5|TRBV6-1|.
TGTGCCAGCAGTGGACTGATAAATCAGCCCCAGCATTTT
CASSGLINQPQHF
>.|TRBJ2-7|TRBV28|.
TGTGCCAGCAGTGGCTTGGGACAGTACTTC
CASSGLGQYF
>.|TRBJ1-2|TRBV4-3|TRBD1
TGCGCCAGCAGCCAAGAGAGGGAATCCGGGACAGAGATCTATGGCTACACCTTC
CASSQERESGTEIYGYTF
>.|TRBJ1-2|TRBV28|TRBD1
TGTGCCAGCAGTTACCGGGACAGGGGAATGTCCGCCTATGGCTACACCTTC
CASSYRDRGMSAYGYTF
>once|TRBJ1-1|TRBV27|.
TGTGCCAGCAGTCCCCTCCTACAGATCACTGAAGCTTTCTTT
CASSPLLQITEAFF
>.|TRBJ2-7|TRBV4-2|.
TGTGCCAGCAGCCAAGAAAGGCTTGGGTGGTCCTACGAGCAGTACTTC
CASSQERLGWSYEQYF
>once|TRBJ2-7|TRBV19|.
TGTGCCAGTAGTATGGGGTCAGGGTACGTCTACGAGCAGTACTTC
CASSMGSGYVYEQYF
>.|TRBJ1-4|TRBV27|.
TGTGCCAGCAGCGGCAGGGAGGTGGGGATGGAAAAACTGTTTTTT
CASSGREVGMEKLFF
>.|TRBJ1-1|TRBV5-8|.
TGTGCCAGCAGCCACCCGACACAAGTCACTGAAGCTTTCTTT
CASSHPTQVTEAFF
>.|TRBJ1-4|TRBV7-8|TRBD1
TGTGCCAGCAGCCCCTCTGCCGGACAGGCGGTCTCTAATGAAAAACTGTTTTTT
CASSPSAGQAVSNEKLFF
>.|TRBJ1-2|TRBV4-2|TRBD1
TGTGCCAGCAGCCAAGATCAGGGGGCTGCTTATGGCTACACCTTC
CASSQDQGAAYGYTF
>.|TRBJ2-1|TRBV28|TRBD2
TGTGCCAGCAGGGGGACTAGTATAGTAGACAATGAGCAGTTCTTC
CASRGTSIVDNEQFF
>.|TRBJ1-2|TRBV28|.
TGTGCCAGCAGTTTATTTGACAGGCCTCTATACTATGGCTACACCTTC
CASSLFDRPLYYGYTF
>.|TRBJ2-3|TRBV7-3|TRBD2
TGTGCCAGCAGCACGAGCCCCGGGACTAGCGGGAGTGGCCCAGATACGCAGTATTTT
CASSTSPGTSGSGPDTQYF
>.|TRBJ2-7|TRBV9|TRBD1
TGTGCCAGCAGCGTGAGCCCAGGGGGTACCTACGAGCAGTACTTC
CASSVSPGGTYEQYF
>.|TRBJ2-7|TRBV10-1|TRBD1
TGCGCCAGCAGCCTAGGGAGGACAGGGAACTCCTACGAGCAGTACTTC
CASSLGRTGNSYEQYF
>once|TRBJ2-7|TRBV19|TRBD2
TGTGCCAGTAGTGCCGGGACTAGCTACCAGTTGTTAGAAGAGCAGTACTTC
CASSAGTSYQLLEEQYF
>few|TRBJ1-1|TRBV6-4|.
TGTGCCAGCAGTGAGAACATGAACACTGAAGCTTTCTTT
CASSENMNTEAFF
>.|TRBJ1-2|TRBV19|TRBD1
TGTGCCAGTAGTATGACAGGGAACTATGGCTACACCTTC
CASSMTGNYGYTF
>.|TRBJ2-5|TRBV9|.
TGTGCCAGCAGCGCCCGACTGCCCGGGGACCAAGAGACCCAGTACTTC
CASSARLPGDQETQYF
>once|TRBJ2-7|TRBV6-5|.
TGTGCCAGCAGTACCACGGACGGATACGAGCAGTACTTC
CASSTTDGYEQYF
>.|TRBJ2-3|TRBV15|TRBD2
TGTGCCACCACCCCCGGGACTAGCAGAGATACGCAGTATTTT
CATTPGTSRDTQYF
>.|TRBJ1-1|TRBV4-2|.
TGTGCCAGCAGCCAAGCTCCGAACACTGAAGCTTTCTTT
CASSQAPNTEAFF
>.|TRBJ2-5|TRBV10-3|TRBD2
TGTGCCATCAGTGAGTCGGACGGAGGACTAGCGGGAGGCCAAGAGACCCAGTACTTC
CAISESDGGLAGGQETQYF
>.|TRBJ1-1|TRBV19|TRBD1
TGTGCCAGTAGTATCCCCGACAGGGGGCGAGCTGAAGCTTTCTTT
CASSIPDRGRAEAFF
>.|TRBJ2-3|TRBV27|TRBD2
TGTGCCAGCTTAGGGACTAGCGGCGCCACAGATACGCAGTATTTT
CASLGTSGATDTQYF
>.|TRBJ2-7|TRBV11-2|TRBD1
TGTGCCAGCACCTCCGGGATCGGGCAGGGGGTACACGAGCAGTACTTC
CASTSGIGQGVHEQYF
>.|TRBJ1-5|TRBV19|.
TGTGCCAGTAGCCCGGGGGGTCCCTATAGCAATCAGCCCCAGCATTTT
CASSPGGPYSNQPQHF
>.|TRBJ2-1|TRBV11-2|TRBD1
TGTGCCAGCAGCGCCGGGACAGGGGACAATGAGCAGTTCTTC
CASSAGTGDNEQFF
>.|TRBJ1-2|TRBV5-6|.
TGTGCCAGCAGCTCCCAGAGTATAGACTACACCTTC
CASSSQSIDYTF
>once|TRBJ2-7|TRBV19|TRBD1
TGTGCCAGTAGTTCGCAGGGGGCGGCCTACGAGCAGTACTTC
CASSSQGAAYEQYF
>.|TRBJ1-4|TRBV7-9|.
TGTGCCAGCAGCTTAGCGATAGGGTTAGATGAAAAACTGTTTTTT
CASSLAIGLDEKLFF
>.|TRBJ2-7|TRBV5-4|.
TGTGCCAGCAGCTTGGGCGCCGGGACCGAGGCCTACGAGCAGTACTTC
CASSLGAGTEAYEQYF
>.|TRBJ2-3|TRBV28|TRBD2
TGTGCCAGCAGTTCCCCCGGGGAGTTAGCGGGATCTAGCACAGATACGCAGTATTTT
CASSSPGELAGSSTDTQYF
>.|TRBJ2-3|TRBV21-1|.
TGTGCCAGCAGCAAAGCTCCCCTAGCAGGAACTAGCACAGATACGCAGTATTTT
CASSKAPLAGTSTDTQYF
>.|TRBJ1-5|TRBV19|.
TGTGCCAGTAGTCGCGAAGATTTTCAGCCCCAGCATTTT
CASSREDFQPQHF
>.|TRBJ2-7|TRBV28|.
TGTGCCAGCAGTGGTGACACGTACGAGCAGTACTTC
CASSGDTYEQYF
>.|TRBJ1-1|TRBV18|TRBD1
TGTGCCAGCTCACCACCGCGGACAGGGCCTGGGACTGAAGCTTTCTTT
CASSPPRTGPGTEAFF
>.|TRBJ2-5|TRBV5-1|.
TGCGCCAGCAGCTTGGAACATGCCCAAGAGACCCAGTACTTC
CASSLEHAQETQYF
>.|TRBJ2-7|TRBV6-5|TRBD1
TGTGCCAGCAGTTCAACCGGGACAGCCTACGAGCAGTACTTC
CASSSTGTAYEQYF
>.|TRBJ1-5|TRBV10-1|TRBD1
TGCGCCAGCTTGGGGACAGGGGGGAATCAGCCCCAGCATTTT
CASLGTGGNQPQHF
>.|TRBJ1-1|TRBV5-1|.
TGCGCCAGCAGCTTGGTTGGCGGGGGGAACACTGAAGCTTTCTTT
CASSLVGGGNTEAFF
>.|TRBJ2-1|TRBV13|TRBD2
TGTGCCAGCAGTCCTAGCGGGAGGAACTACAATGAGCAGTTCTTC
CASSPSGRNYNEQFF
>.|TRBJ2-1|TRBV11-2|TRBD1
TGTGCCAGCAGCTTAGGGACAGGGGGCTATGAGCAGTTCTTC
CASSLGTGGYEQFF
>.|TRBJ2-5|TRBV7-6|.
TGTGCCAGCACCTATAAACCGGGGGAGACGACCCAGTACTTC
CASTYKPGETTQYF
>.|TRBJ1-5|TRBV28|.
TGTGCCAGCAGTTTTATCTTGGGGAATCAGCCCCAGCATTTT
CASSFILGNQPQHF
>.|TRBJ1-2|TRBV7-3|.
TGTGCCAGCAGCACACAGGGCTACTATGGCTACACCTTC
CASSTQGYYGYTF
>.|TRBJ1-2|TRBV15|TRBD1
TGTGCCACCAGCAAGCAATACAGGGGGCGAACCTATGGCTACACCTTC
CATSKQYRGRTYGYTF